The T cell receptor (beta chain) described here comes from a study of beta chain features in type 1 diabetes. About the study: 107,917,701 sorted cells were examined across all samples.

Reverse transcription of all isolated RNA meant that expressed TCRB transcripts were sequenced. The table came from immunoSEQ multiplex PCR; TCRdb's copy has only in-frame clones and leaves some out. The sample contains 500,000 to 700,000 clones, roughly 15% of which appear only once. This CDR3 spans 13 amino acids. Germline CDR1 GTSNPN, CDR2 SVGIG (reference sequence). The V end was cut by 5 bases, the J end by 0 bases, with 10 bases between. The chain carries TRBV30 and TRBJ1-1; tentatively, D is TRBD1 (6 bases). The sequencing sample was made of naive CD4+ T cells from blood. This receptor was identified in a man younger than 30 in good health. This chain's CDR3 is CAWLRGMNTEAFF. As DNA, the CDR3 is TGTGCCTGGCTCAGGGGTATGAACACTGAAGCTTTCTTT.